Listed below are T cell receptor beta chains from one sample, sequenced in a study of human T cells and chemical hapten exposure. A single record per CDR3 protein comes from TCRdb applying MiXCR to the RACE reads. The sample consists of about 120,000 distinct CDR3 sequences, approximately 11% of them appearing once. The sample here was whole blood, taken in connection with sensitization to the hapten diphenylcyclopropenone (DPC). All receptors derive from a woman aged 45-65 years with alopecia areata. Some clones in this sample may be carry-over from other donors' samples. Each CDR3 is given with its conserved first and last residue. Each record gives: D gene, J gene, clone size, V gene, CDR3 protein, CDR3 DNA. D genes are given only for firm matches. Clone size, where shown, is once, few, many, or a class for clones that have expanded.

D: NA
J: TRBJ1-2
size: many
V: TRBV5-1
CDR3: CASSLMGGDGYTF
DNA: TGCGCCAGCAGCTTGATGGGGGGTGATGGCTACACCTTC

D: TRBD1
J: TRBJ1-1
size: NA
V: TRBV5-1
CDR3: CASSPGTGYPEAFF
DNA: TGCGCCAGCAGCCCCGGGACAGGGTACCCTGAAGCTTTCTTT

D: NA
J: TRBJ1-2
size: NA
V: TRBV10-3
CDR3: CAISGVGGDYGYTF
DNA: TGTGCCATCAGTGGTGTGGGGGGCGACTATGGCTACACCTTC

D: NA
J: TRBJ2-3
size: NA
V: TRBV14
CDR3: CASSQDPKWTQYF
DNA: TGTGCCAGCAGCCAAGATCCTAAGTGGACGCAGTATTTT

D: NA
J: TRBJ1-5
size: NA
V: TRBV29-1
CDR3: CSVSQEGRQPQHF
DNA: TGCAGCGTGTCTCAGGAGGGCCGGCAGCCCCAGCATTTT

D: NA
J: TRBJ2-2
size: NA
V: TRBV6-2/TRBV6-3
CDR3: CASTQLTGELFF
DNA: TGTGCCAGCACACAGCTTACCGGGGAGCTGTTTTTT

D: NA
J: TRBJ1-2
size: few
V: TRBV4-2
CDR3: CASSQAGDYYGYTF
DNA: TGTGCCAGCAGCCAAGCAGGGGATTACTATGGCTACACCTTC

D: NA
J: TRBJ2-7
size: NA
V: TRBV6-2/TRBV6-3
CDR3: CASSPRGPSSYEQYF
DNA: TGTGCCAGCAGTCCTCGGGGTCCAAGCTCCTACGAGCAGTACTTC

D: NA
J: TRBJ2-1
size: NA
V: TRBV24-1
CDR3: CATGPTEVDEQFF
DNA: TGTGCCACCGGCCCGACGGAGGTGGATGAGCAGTTCTTC

D: NA
J: TRBJ1-1
size: few
V: TRBV12-3/TRBV12-4
CDR3: CASTPEPGVGAFF
DNA: TGTGCCAGCACTCCAGAACCAGGAGTGGGAGCTTTCTTT

D: NA
J: TRBJ1-1
size: many
V: TRBV18
CDR3: CASSPQTNTEAFF
DNA: TGTGCCAGCTCACCACAGACGAACACTGAAGCTTTCTTT

D: TRBD1
J: TRBJ1-5
size: few
V: TRBV18
CDR3: CASSPGTGYSNQPQHF
DNA: TGTGCCAGCTCACCAGGGACAGGCTATAGCAATCAGCCCCAGCATTTT

D: NA
J: TRBJ1-3
size: few
V: TRBV11-2
CDR3: CASSLDTRNTIYF
DNA: TGTGCCAGCAGCTTAGATACGAGAAACACCATATATTTT

D: NA
J: TRBJ1-1
size: many
V: TRBV28
CDR3: CASRQNGAEAFF
DNA: TGTGCCAGCAGACAAAACGGGGCTGAAGCTTTCTTT

D: NA
J: TRBJ1-2
size: NA
V: TRBV5-1
CDR3: CASSLRGFVDNYGYTF
DNA: TGCGCCAGCAGCTTGCGGGGCTTCGTTGATAACTATGGCTACACCTTC

D: NA
J: TRBJ2-5
size: few
V: TRBV7-2
CDR3: CASSLVIGQETQYF
DNA: TGTGCCAGCAGCTTAGTGATCGGACAAGAGACCCAGTACTTC

D: NA
J: TRBJ2-1
size: NA
V: TRBV28
CDR3: CASSFDGAPNEQFF
DNA: TGTGCCAGCAGTTTCGACGGAGCCCCCAATGAGCAGTTCTTC

D: TRBD2
J: TRBJ2-1
size: NA
V: TRBV6-2/TRBV6-3
CDR3: CASSSTSGNLDEQFF
DNA: TGTGCCAGCAGTTCTACTAGCGGAAACCTGGATGAGCAGTTCTTC

D: TRBD2
J: TRBJ2-7
size: NA
V: TRBV20-1
CDR3: CSVRLGEGLYEQYF
DNA: TGCAGTGTTCGTTTGGGGGAGGGCCTATACGAGCAGTACTTC

D: NA
J: TRBJ2-7
size: many
V: TRBV5-4
CDR3: CASSTDSRYEQYF
DNA: TGTGCCAGCAGCACCGACTCCCGCTACGAGCAGTACTTC

D: TRBD1
J: TRBJ1-2
size: NA
V: TRBV2
CDR3: CAIKETGIGARSGYTF
DNA: TGTGCCATAAAAGAGACAGGGATTGGAGCAAGGTCTGGCTACACCTTC

D: TRBD1
J: TRBJ2-7
size: NA
V: TRBV27
CDR3: CASNSGTGPYEQYF
DNA: TGTGCCAGCAATTCTGGGACAGGGCCCTACGAGCAGTACTTC

D: TRBD2
J: TRBJ2-5
size: NA
V: TRBV18
CDR3: CASSPPGLAGGETQYF
DNA: TGTGCCAGCTCACCTCCGGGACTAGCGGGAGGAGAGACCCAGTACTTC

D: TRBD2
J: TRBJ2-1
size: NA
V: TRBV29-1
CDR3: CSVGGSGRVRFF
DNA: TGCAGCGTTGGGGGTAGCGGGAGAGTAAGGTTCTTC

D: NA
J: TRBJ1-5
size: many
V: TRBV7-9
CDR3: CASSSTGNQPQHF
DNA: TGTGCCAGCAGTTCTACAGGGAATCAGCCCCAGCATTTT

D: TRBD1
J: TRBJ1-5
size: few
V: TRBV12-3/TRBV12-4
CDR3: CASSRTGGGGQPQHF
DNA: TGTGCCAGCAGCCGGACAGGGGGCGGTGGTCAGCCCCAGCATTTT

D: TRBD2
J: TRBJ2-1
size: NA
V: TRBV20-1
CDR3: CSATPSGRASINEQFF
DNA: TGCAGTGCAACACCTAGCGGGAGGGCCTCAATCAATGAGCAGTTCTTC

D: NA
J: TRBJ1-5
size: few
V: TRBV30
CDR3: CAWRRKNSNQPQHF
DNA: TGTGCCTGGAGACGGAAGAACAGCAATCAGCCCCAGCATTTT

D: NA
J: TRBJ2-5
size: NA
V: TRBV5-1
CDR3: CASTRWRGPNETQYF
DNA: TGCGCCAGCACCCGGTGGCGGGGGCCCAATGAGACCCAGTACTTC

D: NA
J: TRBJ1-1
size: NA
V: TRBV6-2/TRBV6-3
CDR3: CASSYLAGAGTEAFF
DNA: TGTGCCAGCAGTTACCTGGCGGGCGCGGGCACTGAAGCTTTCTTT

D: TRBD2
J: TRBJ2-3
size: few
V: TRBV3-1
CDR3: CATNPSGSTDTQYF
DNA: TGTGCCACCAACCCTAGCGGGAGCACAGATACGCAGTATTTT

D: TRBD2
J: TRBJ2-1
size: many
V: TRBV6-5
CDR3: CASTELARPNEQFF
DNA: TGTGCCAGCACCGAACTAGCGCGACCCAATGAGCAGTTCTTC

D: NA
J: TRBJ2-2
size: few
V: TRBV12-3/TRBV12-4
CDR3: CASSFVPGELFF
DNA: TGTGCCAGCAGTTTTGTACCCGGGGAGCTGTTTTTT

D: NA
J: TRBJ2-7
size: few
V: TRBV28
CDR3: CASSTVKGTYEQYF
DNA: TGTGCCAGCAGTACCGTGAAGGGGACCTACGAGCAGTACTTC

D: NA
J: TRBJ2-5
size: many
V: TRBV5-1
CDR3: CASSLRRPQETQYF
DNA: TGCGCCAGCAGCTTAAGACGGCCACAAGAGACCCAGTACTTC

D: NA
J: TRBJ2-7
size: NA
V: TRBV10-3
CDR3: CAIRDSYESEQYF
DNA: TGTGCCATCAGGGACTCCTACGAGTCCGAGCAGTACTTC

D: NA
J: TRBJ1-1
size: many
V: TRBV9
CDR3: CASSVVRGGVEAFF
DNA: TGTGCCAGCAGCGTAGTAAGAGGGGGGGTTGAAGCTTTCTTT

D: NA
J: TRBJ1-5
size: NA
V: TRBV21-1
CDR3: CASSKGGGDQPQHF
DNA: TGTGCCAGCAGCAAAGGGGGAGGGGATCAGCCCCAGCATTTT

D: NA
J: TRBJ2-2
size: many
V: TRBV20-1
CDR3: CSARDGSITGELFF
DNA: TGCAGTGCTAGGGACGGGAGCATTACCGGGGAGCTGTTTTTT

D: NA
J: TRBJ2-3
size: few
V: TRBV20-1
CDR3: CSAWSLVQGGGTQYF
DNA: TGCAGTGCTTGGAGCCTCGTGCAGGGCGGAGGTACGCAGTATTTT

D: NA
J: TRBJ1-5
size: many
V: TRBV12-5
CDR3: CASGLEEDQPQHF
DNA: TGTGCTAGTGGTTTGGAGGAGGATCAGCCCCAGCATTTT

D: NA
J: TRBJ2-5
size: many
V: TRBV28
CDR3: CASRLGGRQETQYF
DNA: TGTGCCAGCAGACTGGGGGGCCGCCAAGAGACCCAGTACTTC

D: NA
J: TRBJ1-5
size: NA
V: TRBV11-3
CDR3: CASSLDLFPLSNQPQHF
DNA: TGTGCCAGCAGCTTAGATCTGTTTCCACTTAGCAATCAGCCCCAGCATTTT

D: NA
J: TRBJ2-5
size: few
V: TRBV12-3/TRBV12-4
CDR3: CASRRSSGSRETQYF
DNA: TGTGCCAGCAGGAGGAGTAGCGGATCGCGGGAGACCCAGTACTTC

D: NA
J: TRBJ2-1
size: NA
V: TRBV5-6
CDR3: CASSRESPYNEQFF
DNA: TGTGCCAGCAGCCGGGAGTCCCCCTACAATGAGCAGTTCTTC

D: NA
J: TRBJ2-4
size: NA
V: TRBV7-9
CDR3: CASSPPLRGRDIQYF
DNA: TGTGCCAGCAGCCCGCCCCTCCGAGGTCGGGACATTCAGTACTTC

D: TRBD1
J: TRBJ1-2
size: NA
V: TRBV12-3/TRBV12-4
CDR3: CASSRQGAGYTF
DNA: TGTGCCAGCAGTCGACAGGGGGCCGGCTACACCTTC